Shown below are 10 T cell receptor beta chains from a single sample sequenced in a study of breast tumors, draining lymph nodes, adjacent tissues. One entry per CDR3 protein, called by TCRdb with MiXCR from the multiplex PCR reads. This sample carries about 110,000 distinct CDR3 sequences, more than 30% of them seen once, and the ten largest clones take approximately 5%. Samples came from axillary lymph nodes draining the breast cancer. Source material: axillary lymph node tissue. Every receptor here comes from a female donor with breast cancer. Some clones in this sample may be carry-over from other donors' samples.

In this sample, this clonotype turned up many times. V usage is TRBV5-1 and J usage is TRBJ2-2; TRBD1 is a possible D gene (6 bases). Trimming shortened V by 7 bases and J by 3 bases, and 10 bases separated the two germline ends. The CDR3 loop spans 13 amino acids. Germline assignment: CDR1 SGHRS and CDR2 YFSETQ. The CDR3 loop reads CASDEGDTGELFF. CDR3 bases: TGCGCCAGCGACGAGGGGGACACCGGGGAGCTGTTTTTT. Full variable domain (missing parts from reference TRBV5-1 and TRBJ2-2): KAGVTQTPRYLIKTRGQQVTLSCSPISGHRSVSWYQQTPGQGLQFLFEYFSETQRNKGNFPGRFSGRQFSNSRSEMNVSTLELGDSALYLCASDEGDTGELFFGEGSRLTVL.

This clonotype was seen repeatedly, ten times or more. This may be a read error: a much more frequent sequence differs by one nucleotide. This rearrangement joins TRBV9 to TRBJ1-6; perhaps TRBD1 as D (5 bases). Looked up from germline, CDR1 is SGDLS and CDR2 is YYNGEE. This CDR3 region has 15 residues. The CDR3 sequence is CASKPGPTLNSPPHF. CDR3 bases: TGTGCCAGTAAACCGGGACCGACTCTTAATTCACCCCCCCACTTT.

This clonotype was recorded many times. This chain connects TRBV5-1 to TRBJ1-2; D gene unclear. With 0 bases removed from V and 6 bases from J, the gap between germline ends came to 12 bases. The CDR3 is 14 amino acids. Germline V lookup: CDR1 SGHRS, CDR2 YFSETQ. CDR3 bases: TGCGCCAGCAGCTTGGCCGGGCAGTCACATGGCTACACCTTC. Translating it yields CASSLAGQSHGYTF.

This clonotype was observed at least ten times. The chain combines TRBV7-8 with TRBJ2-7; possibly TRBD2 for D (5 bases). The CDR3 loop spans 14 amino acids. Trimming stripped 4 bases from V and 0 bases from J, with 10 bases between. Looked up from germline, CDR1 is SGHVS and CDR2 is FQNEAQ. The CDR3 here is CASSSDFNSYEQYF. CDR3 nucleotides: TGTGCCAGCAGCTCGGACTTTAACTCCTACGAGCAGTACTTC.

This clonotype was counted many times. The chain joins TRBV6-1 to TRBJ2-7; the match to TRBD1 covers 9 bases. The V gene's germline CDR1 is MNHNS and CDR2 SASEGT. The CDR3 consists of 15 residues. Trimming at V came to 5 bases and at J to 5 bases, leaving 10 bases not matched to a gene. The CDR3 bases are TGTGCCAGCAGTCAACCCGACAGGGGGTACGACGAGCAGTACTTC. Protein: CASSQPDRGYDEQYF.

Concerning this clonotype: At one end, the junction sequence differs from germline, possibly due to a read error. This chain uses TRBV20-1 with TRBJ2-7, with D uncertain. The CDR3 runs to 14 residues. Germline CDR1 reads DFQATT; CDR2 reads SNEGSKA (reference sequence). This CDR3 reads CSARGFHRTYEQHF. The CDR3 DNA follows: TGCAGTGCTAGAGGTTTCCACAGAACCTACGAGCAGCACTTC.

With regard to this clonotype: At one end the junction does not follow the germline gene, possibly because of a read error. The chain employs TRBV6-6 and TRBJ1-1; 10 bases line up with TRBD1. CDR1 and CDR2 from the germline V gene are MNHNY and SVGAGI (reference sequence). There are 16 residues in the CDR3. The CDR3 reads CASSSGTGVKSTEAFF. CDR3 DNA: TGTGCCAGCAGTTCCGGGACAGGGGTTAAGAGCACTGAGGCTTTCTTT.

This clonotype showed up just once. The chain joins TRBV7-3 to TRBJ2-2; D gene ambiguous. Trimming removed 1 base from V and 7 bases from J, with 4 bases in between. The germline gives CDR1 SGHTA, CDR2 FQGTGA. The CDR3 length is 12 residues. The CDR3 sequence: CASSLRGGELFF. The CDR3 DNA is TGTGCCAGCAGCTTAAGAGGCGGGGAGCTGTTTTTT.

This clonotype was recorded many times. This chain joins TRBV27 and TRBJ2-7, with 9 nucleotides matching TRBD1. CDR1 and CDR2 (germline): MNHEY, SMNVEV (reference sequence). The CDR3 sequence is 15 residues long. V shed 3 bases, J shed 2 bases, and the junction held 5 bases outside the gene matches. CDR3 sequence (DNA): TGTGCCAGCAGTTTGGCGGGACAGGGCCCCTACGAGCAGTACTTC. It translates to CASSLAGQGPYEQYF.

This clonotype was seen many times. The genes are TRBV6-5 and TRBJ1-5, with a tentative D call TRBD1 (5 bases). CDR1 and CDR2 (germline): MNHEY, SVGAGI. The CDR3 length is 14 residues. V lost 6 bases, J lost 1 base, and 10 bases lay in between. The CDR3 reads CASRVGVSNQPQHF. The DNA for the CDR3 is TGTGCCAGCAGGGTAGGGGTGAGCAATCAGCCCCAGCATTTT.